The clone carrying this T cell receptor beta chain was found once. Sequencing was performed with immunoSEQ multiplex PCR; in TCRdb, only in-frame clones are kept and a portion is missing. The sample lists about 180,000 clones, around 80% occurring once. Germline loops: CDR1 MNHEY, CDR2 SMNVEV (reference sequence). CDR3 length: 16 residues. Trimming took 2 bases from V and 1 from J; bases not matched to a gene: 7. The source of the sample is a study of blood T cell repertoires in COVID-19. Turning to the study itself: The United States, Italy and Spain provided the acute and convalescent COVID-19 samples. T cells, B-cell-depleted T cells, or PBMCs provided the cDNA or gDNA that served as material.

Patients at the Seattle site were enrolled during active infection and followed longitudinally. The chain joins TRBV27 to TRBJ2-5, with TRBD2 matching 7 bases. The clonotype comes from a woman older than 75 with COVID-19, enrolled during active disease. Specimen: peripheral blood. The CDR3 here is CASSLIGGSLQETQYF. As DNA, the CDR3 is TGTGCCAGCAGTTTAATCGGGGGGTCCCTCCAAGAGACCCAGTACTTC.